A single sample gave rise to the 10 T cell receptor beta chains below, sequenced in a study of graft-versus-host responses after intestinal transplantation. Antigen specificity for these receptors is unknown. The protocol was immunoSEQ multiplex PCR, while the TCRdb copy is restricted to in-frame clones and leaves out a portion. The sample lists under 100,000 clones, just under 95% occurring once. Sequencing used unstimulated CD8+ T cells sorted from spleen or lymph node cells, obtained before transplant. The receptors here all came from a human donor who was the organ donor for an intestinal transplant.

The rearrangement joins TRBV13 to TRBJ2-5; D not resolved. The CDR3 consists of 13 residues. From germline, CDR1 is PRHDT and CDR2 FYEKMQ (reference sequence). V lost 3 bases and J lost 1, with 6 bases in between. The CDR3 spells CASSFTFQETQYF. In nucleotides, the CDR3 is TGTGCCAGCAGCTTCACATTCCAAGAGACCCAGTACTTC.

The rearrangement links TRBV10-3 to TRBJ2-2; D is perhaps TRBD2 (5 bases). V was clipped by 8 bases and J by 6 bases, with 10 bases between them. Germline CDR1 is ENHRY and CDR2 is SYGVKD. The CDR3 runs 12 residues. The CDR3 reads CAIERASGELFF. The CDR3 DNA is TGTGCCATCGAGAGGGCGTCCGGGGAGCTGTTTTTT.

This sequence joins TRBV4-2 and TRBJ2-7, with TRBD1 as a possible D gene (5 bases). CDR3 length equals 16 residues. Looked up from germline, CDR1 is LGHNA and CDR2 is YNFKEQ. V shed 5 bases and J shed 1 base, with 18 bases lying between them. The CDR3 is CASSAGLDSRSYEQYF. The CDR3 DNA reads as TGTGCCAGCAGCGCTGGTTTAGACAGCCGATCCTACGAGCAGTACTTC.

In this sample, this clone turned up once. The rearrangement links TRBV27 to TRBJ2-1, with D uncertain. Trimming took 4 bases from V and 6 from J, leaving 7 bases between them. The CDR3 is 12 residues long. Germline V gene data show CDR1 as MNHEY and CDR2 as SMNVEV (reference sequence). The CDR3 reads CASSSFVNEQFF. DNA of the CDR3: TGTGCCAGCAGTTCTTTTGTCAATGAGCAGTTCTTC.

This chain uses TRBV2 with TRBJ2-6; TRBD1 matches at 10 bases. V shed 9 bases and J 1 base; nucleotides not matched to a gene: 6. Germline lookup yields CDR1 SNHLY and CDR2 FYNNEI. The CDR3 contains 16 residues. CDR3 protein: CASRDRGRSGANVLTF. CDR3 coding DNA: TGTGCCAGTAGGGACAGGGGTCGATCTGGGGCCAACGTCCTGACTTTC.

This clone was observed a single time. This sequence joins TRBV5-1 and TRBJ2-7; D is perhaps TRBD2 (6 bases). The CDR3 is 15 residues long. V was clipped by 4 bases and J by 6 bases, with 20 bases between them. The V gene's germline CDR1 is SGHRS and CDR2 YFSETQ. In nucleotides, the CDR3 is TGCGCCAGCAGCGGGGGTGGAGGGGTTAAGGTCGAGCAGTACTTC. Translation: CASSGGGGVKVEQYF.

This chain joins TRBV5-5 and TRBJ1-1, with a weak D call TRBD1 (5 bases). The CDR3 sequence is 16 residues long. V lost 6 bases and J 3 bases, leaving 21 bases between the germline ends. Germline V gene sequence: CDR1 SGHKS, CDR2 YYEKEE (reference sequence). CDR3 DNA: TGTGCCAGCATCCAGCTTGTCAGGGTTGGGGACACTGAAGCTTTCTTT. This translates into CASIQLVRVGDTEAFF.

The CDR3 reads CASSESRRGRINQPQHF. The CDR3 DNA reads as TGTGCCAGCAGTGAATCCCGCAGGGGCCGGATTAATCAGCCCCAGCATTTT. The genes are TRBV6-1 and TRBJ1-5; D may be TRBD1 (6 bases). The CDR3 extends over 17 amino acids. Germline CDR1 reads MNHNS; CDR2 reads SASEGT. V shed 2 bases and J shed 4 bases, with 18 bases lying between them.

This chain links TRBV29-1 with TRBJ1-2, with unresolved D. Trimming took off 6 bases at V and 5 bases at J, with 19 bases between the two ends. The germline V gene has CDR1 SQVTM and CDR2 ANQGSEA. The CDR3 has 14 amino acids. Here the CDR3 reads CSVYLLSVSYGYTF. In DNA, the CDR3 is TGCAGCGTCTATCTATTATCGGTCTCTTATGGCTACACCTTC.

The rearrangement joins TRBV4-1 to TRBJ2-1; TRBD2 matches at 11 bases. Germline CDR1 is MGHRA and CDR2 is YSYEKL. V gave up 0 bases and J gave up 8 bases; unmatched junction bases: 6. The CDR3 covers 16 residues. This CDR3 is CASSQELAGVVDEQFF. CDR3 nucleotides: TGCGCCAGCAGCCAAGAACTAGCGGGAGTGGTCGATGAGCAGTTCTTC.